The 20 T cell receptor beta chains below all came from one sample that was sequenced in a study of post-analysis software for immune sequencing data. Study conclusions and caveats: Patients had higher frequencies than controls of roughly five TRBV segments, including TRBV5-6, TRBV5-1 and TRBV20-1.

These TCRs' antigens remain unknown. Unique molecular identifiers tagged the TCR beta cDNA libraries. TCRdb reprocessed the PCR reads with MiXCR, giving one entry per CDR3 protein. This table has approximately 570,000 distinct CDR3 sequences, roughly 45% appearing once. The sequenced sample consisted of blood. These receptors came from a girl aged 5-17 years with multiple sclerosis.

This clonotype occurred a few times. V and J are TRBV7-6 and TRBJ1-1, with a tentative D call TRBD1 (5 bases). The V end lost 8 bases, the J end lost 1 base, and 11 bases lay between the germline ends. The CDR3 runs 13 residues. Germline V gene sequence: CDR1 SGHVS, CDR2 FNYEAQ. The CDR3 spells CASGRGPNTEAFF. The DNA of the CDR3 is TGTGCCAGCGGTCGGGGACCGAACACTGAAGCTTTCTTT.

This CDR3 reads CASSLDGEKRMRPYNEQFF. CDR3 DNA: TGTGCCAGCAGCTTAGATGGTGAGAAGCGGATGAGACCCTACAATGAGCAGTTCTTC. The genes are TRBV7-6 and TRBJ2-1, with D perhaps matching TRBD2 (5 bases). V gave up 1 base and J gave up 2 bases, with 21 bases separating them. The CDR3 is 19 residues long. Germline CDR1 is SGHVS and CDR2 is FNYEAQ.

This chain's CDR3 is CASSAPNTGELFF. The CDR3 DNA reads as TGTGCCAGCAGCGCGCCGAACACCGGGGAGCTGTTTTTT. The rearrangement links TRBV9 to TRBJ2-2; D is ambiguous. The V end was cut by 3 bases, the J end by 0 bases, with 3 bases between. CDR1 and CDR2 from the germline V gene are SGDLS and YYNGEE. The CDR3 consists of 13 residues.

In regard to this clonotype: Germline is not matched at one junction end, which may reflect a read error. The chain couples TRBV7-8 to TRBJ2-3; a possible D gene is TRBD2 (7 bases). The length of the CDR3 is 16 residues. Germline V gene data show CDR1 as SGHVS and CDR2 as FQNEAQ. In DNA, the CDR3 is TGTGCCAGCAGCTTAGAAGGGGGGGCAAGCACAAATACGCAGTATTTT. Residues: CASSLEGGASTNTQYF.

CDR3 in amino acids: CASSQVSARLTDTQYF. As DNA, the CDR3 is TGCGCCAGCAGCCAGGTATCAGCTAGGCTCACAGATACGCAGTATTTT. The rearrangement links TRBV4-1 to TRBJ2-3, with no clear D. Trimming removed 3 bases at V and 2 bases at J, with 15 bases between. The length of the CDR3 is 16 residues. CDR1 is MGHRA, CDR2 YSYEKL, per germline.

A few counts support this clonotype. This chain links TRBV12-3 or TRBV12-4 with TRBJ2-4; 8 positions agree with TRBD2. The CDR3 spans 15 residues. Germline trimming cut 2 bases from V and 5 bases from J; bases unmatched to any gene: 5. The CDR3 DNA is TGTGCCAGCAGTTTATCGCCGGGACTAGAAAACATTCAGTACTTC. Residues: CASSLSPGLENIQYF.

J is TRBJ2-7 and V is TRBV6-6; D possibly matches TRBD1 or TRBD2 (6 bases each). Germline V gene sequence: CDR1 MNHNY, CDR2 SVGAGI (reference sequence). The CDR3 spans 16 residues. Trimming left V 5 bases short and J 7 bases short, with 24 bases between. CDR3 sequence: CASSLKPGEATLEQYF. DNA for the CDR3: TGTGCCAGCAGTCTTAAACCAGGGGAGGCGACCCTAGAGCAGTACTTC.

The chain recombines TRBV7-9 with TRBJ1-2; D remains unclear. The germline CDR1 and CDR2 sequences are SEHNR and FQNEAQ (reference sequence). V shed 5 bases and J shed 0 bases, with 7 bases lying between them. The length of the CDR3 is 13 residues. CDR3 protein: CASSGGTNYGYTF. The CDR3 bases are TGTGCCAGCAGCGGAGGGACTAACTATGGCTACACCTTC.

This clonotype has only one observation. The chain uses TRBV2 and TRBJ1-5; TRBD1 matches 7 bases. The CDR3 extends over 13 amino acids. Trimming cost V 7 bases and J 6 bases; bases outside gene matches: 6. CDR1 is SNHLY and CDR2 is FYNNEI in the germline V gene. The CDR3 loop is CASKGRGGQPQHF. CDR3 nucleotides: TGTGCCAGCAAGGGCAGGGGGGGTCAGCCCCAGCATTTT.

V is TRBV29-1 and J is TRBJ1-1; tentatively, D is TRBD1 (5 bases). Germline loops: CDR1 SQVTM, CDR2 ANQGSEA. The CDR3 covers 13 residues. Trimming cost V 3 bases and J 1 base, with 9 bases left between them. The CDR3: CSVDEGKNTEAFF. The CDR3 DNA is TGCAGCGTTGATGAGGGGAAGAACACTGAAGCTTTCTTT.

The J gene is TRBJ2-7, the V gene TRBV27; no clear D. The J call is doubtful: the DNA matches TRBJ2-5 better. The CDR3 extends over 13 amino acids. Germline V gene lookup returns CDR1 MNHEY and CDR2 SMNVEV (reference sequence). The CDR3 nucleotides read TGTGCCAGCAGTTTAAGATGGTGGGAGACCCAGTACTTC. It codes for CASSLRWWETQYF.

V usage is TRBV7-9 and J usage is TRBJ2-3, with 7 bases aligning to TRBD1. The CDR3 is 16 amino acids. V lost 2 bases and J lost 4; bases outside the gene matches: 9. Germline values: CDR1 SEHNR, CDR2 FQNEAQ (reference sequence). CDR3 loop: CASSLSTGEVADTQYF. The DNA for the CDR3 is TGTGCCAGCAGCTTATCCACAGGGGAAGTCGCAGATACGCAGTATTTT. Full variable domain (missing parts from reference TRBV7-9 and TRBJ2-3): DTGVSQNPRHKITKRGQNVTFRCDPISEHNRLYWYRQTLGQGPEFLTYFQNEAQLEKSRLLSDRFSAERPKGSFSTLEIQRTEQGDSAMYLCASSLSTGEVADTQYFGPGTRLTVL.

The chain recombines TRBV10-3 with TRBJ2-3, with 7 nucleotides matching TRBD2. Trimming at V came to 9 bases and at J to 2 bases, leaving 8 bases not matched to a gene. CDR1 and CDR2 from the germline V gene are ENHRY and SYGVKD. This CDR3 contains 14 residues. CDR3 sequence reads: CAIRGEVDTDTQYF. The CDR3 nucleotides read TGTGCCATACGGGGGGAGGTCGACACAGATACGCAGTATTTT.

This chain links TRBV27 with TRBJ2-1, with 7 bases identical to TRBD2. CDR1 and CDR2 (germline): MNHEY, SMNVEV (reference sequence). V dropped 5 bases and J dropped 7; count of bases not matched to a gene: 8. This CDR3 contains 14 residues. The CDR3 reads CASSMGAGRNEQFF. In nucleotides, the CDR3 is TGTGCCAGCAGTATGGGAGCGGGGCGAAATGAGCAGTTCTTC.

This clonotype has a handful of counts. The chain is built from TRBV28 and TRBJ1-1; no firm D call. CDR1 is MDHEN and CDR2 is SYDVKM in the germline V gene. This CDR3 is 13 amino acids long. V lost 3 bases, J lost 3 bases, and 8 bases lay in between. As DNA, the CDR3 is TGTGCCAGCAGTTTCCCTTCGTACACTGAAGCTTTCTTT. Translated: CASSFPSYTEAFF.

The chain is built from TRBV7-9 and TRBJ2-1; a possible D gene is TRBD2 (6 bases). Germline-derived CDR1 and CDR2 are SEHNR and FQNEAQ (reference sequence). There are 14 residues in the CDR3. V was trimmed by 5 bases and J by 10 bases, leaving 18 bases between them. CDR3 bases: TGTGCCAGCAGCCCACCCGGAGGGAGACTAGAGCAGTTCTTC. It translates to CASSPPGGRLEQFF.

This clonotype showed up just a few times. The CDR3 DNA is TGCAGTGCTATCAAGGGGTCTAGCACAGATACGCAGTATTTT. As protein: CSAIKGSSTDTQYF. V gene TRBV20-1 combines with J gene TRBJ2-3; TRBD1 might be the D (5 bases). Germline V lookup: CDR1 DFQATT, CDR2 SNEGSKA (reference sequence). Trimming shortened V by 4 bases and J by 0 bases, and 11 bases separated the two germline ends. The CDR3 runs to 14 residues.

This sequence joins TRBV6-1 and TRBJ2-3, with D possibly matching TRBD2 (7 bases). Germline CDR1 and CDR2: MNHNS and SASEGT. The V gene lost 1 base and the J gene lost 0 bases, with 14 bases spanning the gap. The CDR3 runs to 17 residues. The DNA for the CDR3 is TGTGCCAGCAGTGAAGTTCTGCGGGGGCCTAGCACAGATACGCAGTATTTT. Translating it yields CASSEVLRGPSTDTQYF.

This chain links TRBV5-1 with TRBJ2-1; weak D call: TRBD2 (7 bases). The CDR3 has 17 amino acids. V was clipped by 0 bases and J by 6 bases, with 19 bases between them. Germline CDR1 and CDR2: SGHRS and YFSETQ. The CDR3, as DNA: TGCGCCAGCAGCTTGGACCCGGACAGCTCGGGAGGCAATGAGCAGTTCTTC. Protein: CASSLDPDSSGGNEQFF.

In its sample, this clonotype was seen many times. J is TRBJ2-3 and V is TRBV10-3, with 9 bases aligning to TRBD2. The CDR3 length is 15 residues. The V and J ends lost 2 bases and 5 bases, in that order; junction bases with no gene match: 5. CDR1 is ENHRY, CDR2 SYGVKD, per germline. CDR3 sequence: CAISEPGLARDTQYF. CDR3 nucleotides: TGTGCCATCAGTGAGCCGGGACTAGCTCGAGATACGCAGTATTTT.